This T cell receptor (beta chain) originates from a study of beta chain features in type 1 diabetes. General study points: Patients showed naive, central memory and Treg TCRB repertoires that appeared more similar than those of healthy donors. Junctions at VDJ sites from type 1 diabetes patients had fewer insertions and more deletions.

All of the isolated RNA was reverse transcribed, so expressed TCRB transcripts were sequenced. Repertoires were generated with immunoSEQ multiplex PCR, while TCRdb's copy carries only in-frame clones and drops some. The repertoire holds around 290,000 clones, with under 8.5% as singletons. This CDR3 spans 14 amino acids. Trimming removed 6 bases from V and 3 bases from J; junction bases left unmatched: 10. Germline CDR1 reads SQVTM; CDR2 reads ANQGSEA. About this clone itself: What it recognizes is unknown.

Material: central memory CD4+ T cells from blood. The chain joins TRBV29-1 to TRBJ1-1; 7 bases agree with TRBD1. This TCR derives from a woman between 18 and 29 years old in good health. The CDR3 sequence is CSVSVRGWDTEAFF. DNA for the CDR3: TGCAGCGTCAGTGTCAGGGGGTGGGACACTGAAGCTTTCTTT.